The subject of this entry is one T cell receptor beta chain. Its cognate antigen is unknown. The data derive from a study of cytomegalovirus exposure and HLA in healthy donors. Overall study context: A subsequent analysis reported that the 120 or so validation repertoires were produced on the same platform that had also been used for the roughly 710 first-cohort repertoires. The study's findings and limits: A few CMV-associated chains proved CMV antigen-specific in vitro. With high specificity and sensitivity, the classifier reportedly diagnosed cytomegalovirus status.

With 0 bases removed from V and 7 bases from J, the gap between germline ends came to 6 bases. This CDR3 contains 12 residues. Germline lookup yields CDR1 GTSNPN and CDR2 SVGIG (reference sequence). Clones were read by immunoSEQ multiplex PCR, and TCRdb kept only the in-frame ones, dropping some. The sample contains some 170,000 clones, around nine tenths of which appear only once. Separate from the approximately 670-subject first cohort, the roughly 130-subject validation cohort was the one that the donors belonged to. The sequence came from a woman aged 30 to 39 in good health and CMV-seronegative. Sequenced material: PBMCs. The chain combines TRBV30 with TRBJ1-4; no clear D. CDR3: CAWSVLGEKLFF. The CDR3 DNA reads TGTGCCTGGAGTGTACTAGGTGAAAAACTGTTTTTT.